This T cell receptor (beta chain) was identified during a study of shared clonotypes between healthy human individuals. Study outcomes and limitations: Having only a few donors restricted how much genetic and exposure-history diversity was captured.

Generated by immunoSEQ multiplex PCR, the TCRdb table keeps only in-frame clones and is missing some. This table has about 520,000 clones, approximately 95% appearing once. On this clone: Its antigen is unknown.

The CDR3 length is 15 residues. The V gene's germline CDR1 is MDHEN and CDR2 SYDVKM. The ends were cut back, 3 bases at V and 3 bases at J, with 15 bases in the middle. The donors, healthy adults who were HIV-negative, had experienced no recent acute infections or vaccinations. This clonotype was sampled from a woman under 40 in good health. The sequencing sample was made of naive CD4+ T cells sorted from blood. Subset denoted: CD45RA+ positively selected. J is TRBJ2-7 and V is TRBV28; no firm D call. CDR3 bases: TGTGCCAGCAGTTTCTTCGATCGACTGATCTACGAGCAGTACTTC. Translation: CASSFFDRLIYEQYF.